This entry lists 25 T cell receptor beta chains sequenced from one sample in a study of blood T cell repertoires in COVID-19. Data came from immunoSEQ multiplex PCR; TCRdb stores just in-frame clones and leaves some out. Of 250,000 or so clones listed, around 90% were seen once; the top ten hold just under 0.8%. Sequenced sample: peripheral blood. These receptors originate from a woman in her twenties or thirties with acute or convalescent COVID-19.

The chain carries TRBV12-3 or TRBV12-4 and TRBJ1-1, with 8 bases fitting TRBD1. Trimming at V came to 8 bases and at J to 4 bases, leaving 3 bases not matched to a gene. This CDR3 is built from 12 residues. Here the CDR3 reads CASAQGATEAFF. The CDR3 DNA sequence: TGTGCCAGCGCTCAGGGGGCCACTGAAGCTTTCTTT.

The rearrangement uses TRBV5-1 and TRBJ2-7, with 15 bases lining up with TRBD2. The CDR3 is 17 residues long. Unmatched junction bases numbered 5, after V lost 4 bases and J lost 0 bases. Germline lookup yields CDR1 SGHRS and CDR2 YFSETQ. Here the CDR3 DNA reads TGCGCCAGCAGCACGGGACTAGCGGGAGGTAGCTCCTACGAGCAGTACTTC. It yields the protein CASSTGLAGGSSYEQYF.

This clone was observed once. DNA for the CDR3: TGTGCCAGCAGCCGAAACCAGTTCACTGAAGCTTTCTTT. Translated, it gives CASSRNQFTEAFF. The chain uses TRBV27 and TRBJ1-1; no clear D. The V gene lost 6 bases and the J gene lost 4 bases, with 12 bases spanning the gap. The CDR3 is made up of 13 amino acids. Germline values: CDR1 MNHEY, CDR2 SMNVEV (reference sequence).

The V call is TRBV5-8, the J call TRBJ2-1; 10 nucleotides match TRBD2. Trimming took 4 bases from V and 5 from J; bases not matched to a gene: 6. Germline CDR1 reads SGHTS; CDR2 reads YDEGEE. There are 15 residues in the CDR3. DNA for the CDR3: TGTGCCAGCAGCCCAAGGACTAGCGGAGACAATGAGCAGTTCTTC. It is translated as CASSPRTSGDNEQFF.

V gene TRBV6-4 combines with J gene TRBJ2-1, with TRBD2 identical over 11 bases. This CDR3 contains 20 residues. Germline V gene lookup returns CDR1 MRHNA and CDR2 SNTAGT. Trimming took 0 bases from V and 0 from J; bases not matched to a gene: 10. This chain's CDR3 is CASSDSLAGGRVSSYNEQFF. CDR3 coding DNA: TGTGCCAGCAGTGACTCTCTAGCGGGAGGCCGTGTTAGCTCCTACAATGAGCAGTTCTTC.

In nucleotides, the CDR3 is TGTGCCATCAGTGGGAAGATCCCGGCAAGGGGGCTGAACTATGGCTACACCTTC. This codes for CAISGKIPARGLNYGYTF. V and J are TRBV10-3 and TRBJ1-2; 7 bases map to TRBD1. Losses at the gene ends were 4 bases for V and 2 bases for J; bases not matched to a gene: 16. Looked up from germline, CDR1 is ENHRY and CDR2 is SYGVKD. CDR3 length: 18 amino acids.

The chain carries TRBV30 and TRBJ2-4, with 11 bases lining up with TRBD1. The CDR3 is 18 amino acids. Germline V gene data show CDR1 as GTSNPN and CDR2 as SVGIG (reference sequence). V was pared by 3 bases and J by 2 bases, with 12 bases of the junction left unmatched. CDR3 region: CAWSLGQGASLPKNIQYF. For the CDR3, the DNA is TGTGCCTGGAGCTTAGGACAGGGGGCATCTCTTCCCAAAAACATTCAGTACTTC.

This clone was recorded only once. The chain links TRBV6-5 to TRBJ2-1, with TRBD2 identical over 12 bases. V trimming: 6 bases; J trimming: 10 bases; junction bases outside the gene matches: 4. This CDR3 is built from 13 residues. Germline lookup yields CDR1 MNHEY and CDR2 SVGAGI. The DNA for the CDR3 is TGTGCCAGCAGACTAGCGGGAGGTCAGGAGCAGTTCTTC. Protein product: CASRLAGGQEQFF.

The rearrangement uses TRBV6-5 and TRBJ2-7; 12 bases are a match to TRBD2. Germline V gene sequence: CDR1 MNHEY, CDR2 SVGAGI. V was pared by 7 bases and J by 1 base, with 5 bases of the junction left unmatched. The CDR3 is 15 residues long. CDR3 sequence: CASTIGTSGSYEQYF. The CDR3 DNA reads TGTGCCAGCACCATCGGGACTAGCGGGTCCTACGAGCAGTACTTC.

This chain uses TRBV10-2 with TRBJ2-4; TRBD2 aligns across 9 bases. With V trimmed by 0 bases and J by 1 base, 19 bases remained unmatched. The germline V gene encodes CDR1 WSHSY and CDR2 SAAADI. CDR3 length: 22 residues. The DNA of the CDR3 is TGCGCCAGCAGTGAGTCCTGGAGGGCGGCTAGCGGGACCGGGGGGGCCAAAAACATTCAGTACTTC. Its protein is CASSESWRAASGTGGAKNIQYF.

V and J are TRBV10-3 and TRBJ2-5; 12 bases align to TRBD2. V dropped 8 bases and J dropped 2; count of bases not matched to a gene: 6. CDR3 length equals 15 residues. From germline, CDR1 is ENHRY and CDR2 SYGVKD. CDR3 region: CAIAGLAGPQETQYF. CDR3 nucleotides: TGTGCCATCGCTGGACTAGCGGGGCCACAAGAGACCCAGTACTTC.

This chain connects TRBV30 to TRBJ2-5; 7 bases align to TRBD1. Germline V gene lookup returns CDR1 GTSNPN and CDR2 SVGIG (reference sequence). The trim removed 1 base at V and 2 bases at J, leaving 1 base unmatched. The CDR3 length is 13 residues. The CDR3 sequence is CAWSGRGQETQYF. The CDR3 DNA is TGTGCCTGGAGTGGCAGGGGGCAAGAGACCCAGTACTTC.

V and J are TRBV30 and TRBJ2-7; TRBD1 agrees at 10 bases. V lost 5 bases and J lost 6; bases outside the gene matches: 7. CDR1 GTSNPN and CDR2 SVGIG come from the germline V gene (reference sequence). The CDR3 spans 13 residues. CDR3 in amino acids: CAWGTGEYGEQYF. For the CDR3, the DNA is TGTGCCTGGGGGACAGGGGAATACGGCGAGCAGTACTTC.

The V and J genes are TRBV7-2 and TRBJ1-1; TRBD1 matches 7 bases. The J segment lost 4 bases and the V segment lost 5 bases, leaving 10 bases of the junction unmatched. This CDR3 has 15 amino acids. In germline, CDR1 is SGHTA, CDR2 FQGNSA. The DNA of the CDR3 is TGTGCCAGCAGCCCGCGGACAGGCGACGTCACTGAAGCTTTCTTT. Translated: CASSPRTGDVTEAFF.

The chain links TRBV3-1 (or the pseudogene TRBV3-2) to TRBJ1-5, with D uncertain. CDR1 LGHDT and CDR2 YNNKEL come from the germline V gene (reference sequence). The germline V and J ends were trimmed by 5 bases and 6 bases, with 8 bases remaining between them. This CDR3 has 12 residues. The CDR3 DNA follows: TGTGCCAGCAGCGCAATGAGTCAGCCCCAGCATTTT. The encoded protein is CASSAMSQPQHF.

V is TRBV27 and J is TRBJ2-1; 10 bases agree with TRBD1. The CDR3 spans 15 residues. V shed 6 bases and J 5 bases; nucleotides not matched to a gene: 7. Germline V gene lookup returns CDR1 MNHEY and CDR2 SMNVEV (reference sequence). The CDR3 coding sequence is TGTGCCAGCAGCCCCGGGACAGGGGCCAACAATGAGCAGTTCTTC. It codes for CASSPGTGANNEQFF.

The V call is TRBV5-1, the J call TRBJ2-1; TRBD1 agrees at 7 bases. There are 16 residues in the CDR3. V shed 4 bases and J 7 bases; nucleotides not matched to a gene: 14. Per the germline V gene, CDR1 is SGHRS and CDR2 is YFSETQ. DNA for the CDR3: TGCGCCAGCAGCGCAACCAAGACGACAGGGCTGAATGAGCAGTTCTTC. Residues: CASSATKTTGLNEQFF.

The rearrangement joins TRBV21-1 to TRBJ1-2; the table calls TRBD1, which could not be checked here. TRBV21-1 constitutes a pseudogene. The CDR3 is made up of 20 amino acids. CDR3 protein: CASSKGQDSPFRATNYGYTF. The DNA of the CDR3 is TGTGCCAGCAGCAAAGGGCAGGATAGTCCTTTCAGGGCTACTAACTATGGCTACACCTTC.

The V and J genes are TRBV27 and TRBJ1-2, with a tentative D call TRBD1 (5 bases). The CDR3 sequence is 13 residues long. The V and J ends lost 1 base and 7 bases respectively, with 10 bases between them. Germline CDR1 MNHEY, CDR2 SMNVEV (reference sequence). The DNA for the CDR3 is TGTGCCAGCAGTTTATTACGGGGGGGTGGCTACACCTTC. Encoded protein: CASSLLRGGGYTF.

The chain is built from TRBV5-4 and TRBJ1-4; the D gene is possibly TRBD1 (5 bases). V shed 4 bases and J shed 0 bases, with 7 bases lying between them. This CDR3 contains 14 residues. Per the germline V gene, CDR1 is SGHNT and CDR2 is YYREEE (reference sequence). The CDR3 DNA sequence: TGTGCCAGCAGCCAGACAGCAACTAATGAAAAACTGTTTTTT. Translated: CASSQTATNEKLFF.

The chain carries TRBV6-5 and TRBJ2-5, with 7 bases matching TRBD1. Losses at the gene ends were 4 bases for V and 0 bases for J; bases not matched to a gene: 5. Germline assignment: CDR1 MNHEY and CDR2 SVGAGI. The length of the CDR3 is 15 residues. Here the CDR3 reads CASSFTGANQETQYF. Here the CDR3 DNA reads TGTGCCAGCAGTTTTACAGGGGCGAACCAAGAGACCCAGTACTTC.

This clone was seen a single time. The chain links TRBV6-5 to TRBJ1-2; possible D gene TRBD1, 6 bases. Germline values: CDR1 MNHEY, CDR2 SVGAGI. The CDR3 sequence is 12 residues long. Trimming removed 6 bases at V and 7 bases at J, with 12 bases between. Here the CDR3 DNA reads TGTGCCAGCAGAGACGGACAGATTGGCTACACCTTC. It translates to CASRDGQIGYTF.

The rearrangement links TRBV30 to TRBJ2-6; 9 nucleotides match TRBD1. The germline CDR1 and CDR2 sequences are GTSNPN and SVGIG (reference sequence). The CDR3 has 18 residues. Losses at the gene ends were 1 base for V and 2 bases for J; bases not matched to a gene: 9. The CDR3 reads CAWSAPRDRVTGANVLTF. CDR3 nucleotides: TGTGCCTGGAGTGCCCCCCGGGACAGGGTGACTGGGGCCAACGTCCTGACTTTC.

The genes are TRBV7-3 and TRBJ2-3, with a weak D call TRBD2 (6 bases). This CDR3 has 15 amino acids. The germline V and J ends were trimmed by 5 bases and 3 bases, with 15 bases remaining between them. Germline lookup yields CDR1 SGHTA and CDR2 FQGTGA. CDR3 loop: CASSPRGGRTDTQYF. The CDR3 nucleotides read TGTGCCAGCAGCCCAAGGGGAGGAAGAACAGATACGCAGTATTTT. Full variable domain (missing parts from reference TRBV7-3 and TRBJ2-3): GAGVSQTPSNKVTEKGKYVELRCDPISGHTALYWYRQSLGQGPEFLIYFQGTGAADDSGLPNDRFFAVRPEGSVSTLKIQRTERGDSAVYLCASSPRGGRTDTQYFGPGTRLTVL.

V gene TRBV7-2 combines with J gene TRBJ2-1, with 13 bases matching TRBD2. Germline CDR1 is SGHTA and CDR2 is FQGNSA. This CDR3 spans 15 amino acids. V shed 5 bases, J shed 10 bases, and the junction held 8 bases outside the gene matches. The CDR3 sequence is CASSATSGRTGEQFF. The CDR3 DNA sequence: TGTGCCAGCAGCGCGACTAGCGGGAGGACTGGGGAGCAGTTCTTC.